This T cell receptor beta chain was retrieved from a study of T cell responses to AZD1222 COVID-19 vaccine. The assay was immunoSEQ multiplex PCR, and TCRdb's table has in-frame clones only and misses some. The repertoire has around 100,000 clones, 80% to 90% of them found once; the top ten carry 5% to 6.5%. The germline V gene encodes CDR1 LGHNT and CDR2 FRNRAP. This CDR3 has 15 amino acids. V was pared by 3 bases and J by 3 bases, with 11 bases between. V gene TRBV12-5 combines with J gene TRBJ2-2, with unresolved D. The input for sequencing was peripheral blood, taken on day 0 of AZD1222 vaccination. The receptor was isolated from an adult in good health. CDR3 nucleotide sequence: TGTGCTAGTGGTTTCGTGTTAGGGCACACCGGGGAGCTGTTTTTT. This encodes CASGFVLGHTGELFF. The full variable domain, with the rest looked up from reference TRBV12-5 and TRBJ2-2, is DARVTQTPRHKVTEMGQEVTMRCQPILGHNTVFWYRQTMMQGLELLAYFRNRAPLDDSGMPKDRFSAEMPDATLATLKIQPSEPRDSAVYFCASGFVLGHTGELFFGEGSRLTVL.